These 18 T cell receptor beta chains were sequenced from one sample in a study of T cell responses to AZD1222 COVID-19 vaccine. Clones were read by immunoSEQ multiplex PCR, and TCRdb kept only the in-frame ones, dropping some. The data contain some 84,000 clones, about 83% of them seen just once; the ten biggest clones take up under 14%. This specimen was peripheral blood, taken 28 days after the second AZD1222 dose. Source of these receptors: an adult who received the AZD1222 COVID-19 vaccine.

This rearrangement joins TRBV18 to TRBJ1-4, with TRBD1 identical over 7 bases. CDR3 length: 15 amino acids. Per the germline V gene, CDR1 is KGHSH and CDR2 is LQKENI. V was clipped by 2 bases and J by 5 bases; unmatched bases: 5. The chain's CDR3 is CASSPRQGGNEKLFF. The CDR3 coding sequence is TGTGCCAGCTCACCAAGACAGGGAGGAAATGAAAAACTGTTTTTT.

This clone has just one count. This chain connects TRBV11-2 to TRBJ2-7; 7 bases agree with TRBD1. The germline CDR1 and CDR2 sequences are SGHAT and FQNNGV. The CDR3 is 14 amino acids. V trimming: 5 bases; J trimming: 5 bases; junction bases outside the gene matches: 9. DNA for the CDR3: TGTGCCAGCAGCGCCTTCACAGGGGCAAACGAGCAGTACTTC. This gives the protein CASSAFTGANEQYF.

This rearrangement joins TRBV29-1 to TRBJ2-7, with 8 bases that match TRBD1. The CDR3 is 15 residues long. The V gene end was trimmed by 6 bases and the J gene end by 1 base; junction bases not matched to a gene: 11. Germline assignment: CDR1 SQVTM and CDR2 ANQGSEA. The CDR3 DNA reads TGCAGCGTCGCTCGGGCGGACAGGGTTTCCTACGAGCAGTACTTC. Translation gives CSVARADRVSYEQYF.

This chain joins TRBV9 and TRBJ1-1; 7 bases are shared with TRBD1. The CDR3 runs 15 residues. J lost 3 bases, V lost 0 bases, and 5 bases had no gene match. Germline V CDR1 and CDR2: SGDLS, YYNGEE. The CDR3 is CASSVGVRGYTEAFF. CDR3 coding DNA: TGTGCCAGCAGCGTAGGGGTCAGGGGGTACACTGAAGCTTTCTTT.

This clone was observed a single time. The CDR3: CAWSYGGIWNTEAFF. CDR3 sequence (DNA): TGTGCCTGGAGTTACGGGGGCATTTGGAACACTGAAGCTTTCTTT. J is TRBJ1-1 and V is TRBV30, with D possibly being TRBD1 (6 bases). CDR1 and CDR2 from the germline V gene are GTSNPN and SVGIG (reference sequence). The CDR3 runs 15 residues. Trimming left V 2 bases short and J 1 base short, with 14 bases between. Full variable domain (rest looked up from reference TRBV30 and TRBJ1-1): SQTIHQWPATLVQPVGSPLSLECTVEGTSNPNLYWYRQAAGRGLQLLFYSVGIGQISSEVPQNLSASRPQDRQFILSSKKLLLSDSGFYLCAWSYGGIWNTEAFFGQGTRLTVV.

With regard to this clone: Compared with germline, one end of the junction differs, possibly owing to a read error. The rearrangement links TRBV4-2 to TRBJ2-6; D is unresolved. The CDR3 has 13 residues. The germline CDR1 and CDR2 sequences are LGHNA and YNFKEQ. The CDR3 sequence: CASTQSGANVLTF. The CDR3 DNA sequence: TGTGCCAGCACCCAATCTGGGGCCAACGTCCTGACTTTC.

This rearrangement joins TRBV6-2 or TRBV6-3 to TRBJ2-2; D gene ambiguous. CDR1 and CDR2 from the germline V gene are MNHEY and SVGEGT. The germline V and J ends were trimmed by 0 bases and 1 base, with 6 bases remaining between them. This CDR3 has 15 residues. CDR3 in amino acids: CASSYSSGNTGELFF. In DNA form, the CDR3 reads TGTGCCAGCAGTTACTCGTCAGGGAACACCGGGGAGCTGTTTTTT.

V and J are TRBV27 and TRBJ1-2; D perhaps matches TRBD1 (6 bases). Deletions cut 1 base from V and 5 bases from J, with 14 bases between. The CDR3 has 15 residues. CDR1 MNHEY and CDR2 SMNVEV come from the germline V gene (reference sequence). CDR3 DNA: TGTGCCAGCAGTTTATTAGGGGGGTGGGGGTATGGCTACACCTTC. Translated, it gives CASSLLGGWGYGYTF.

The chain carries TRBV6-5 and TRBJ2-2; 7 nucleotides align to TRBD1. V was clipped by 6 bases and J by 8 bases; unmatched bases: 3. Germline assignment: CDR1 MNHEY and CDR2 SVGAGI. The CDR3 is 12 amino acids. The CDR3 spells CASRRGRGELFF. DNA of the CDR3: TGTGCCAGCAGGAGGGGGCGGGGGGAGCTGTTTTTT.

The chain has TRBV10-3 and TRBJ2-3, with D perhaps matching TRBD2 (7 bases). The CDR3 loop spans 12 amino acids. The germline V gene has CDR1 ENHRY and CDR2 SYGVKD. V was shortened by 7 bases and J by 5 bases, with 10 bases between the two germline ends. CDR3 coding DNA: TGTGCCATCACGGGGGGCCAAGATACGCAGTATTTT. Translating it yields CAITGGQDTQYF.

V usage is TRBV11-2 and J usage is TRBJ2-5; the D is unclear. Trimming pared 2 bases from V and 1 base from J, leaving 11 bases between. The CDR3 consists of 15 residues. CDR1 and CDR2 from the germline V gene are SGHAT and FQNNGV. CDR3 bases: TGTGCCAGCAGCTTACTAGGACCGCTCCAAGAGACCCAGTACTTC. It specifies CASSLLGPLQETQYF.

CDR3 in DNA: TGTGCCAGCAGTTTCGGGACTAGCGGGGATACGCAGTATTTT. Protein product: CASSFGTSGDTQYF. The chain has TRBV6-2 or TRBV6-3 and TRBJ2-3; 12 positions agree with TRBD2. Per germline, CDR1 MNHEY and CDR2 SVGEGT. Trimming at V came to 4 bases and at J to 6 bases, leaving 2 bases not matched to a gene. The CDR3 length is 14 residues.

The genes are TRBV9 and TRBJ2-7; TRBD1 might be the D (6 bases). CDR1 SGDLS and CDR2 YYNGEE come from the germline V gene. V was trimmed by 4 bases and J by 3 bases, leaving 14 bases between them. This CDR3 is built from 14 residues. CDR3 DNA: TGTGCCAGCAGCCAGAGCAGGGGTAACTACGAGCAGTACTTC. It encodes CASSQSRGNYEQYF.

The rearrangement links TRBV6-4 to TRBJ2-7; 7 nucleotides agree with TRBD1. The CDR3 spans 14 residues. J lost 2 bases, V lost 7 bases, and 8 bases had no gene match. Germline V CDR1 and CDR2: MRHNA, SNTAGT. CDR3 DNA: TGTGCCAGCAAAGGACAGGATTCAGCCTACGAGCAGTACTTC. It encodes CASKGQDSAYEQYF.

V usage is TRBV7-9 and J usage is TRBJ1-1; D is ambiguous. Germline V gene lookup returns CDR1 SEHNR and CDR2 FQNEAQ (reference sequence). This CDR3 has 17 amino acids. V was shortened by 7 bases and J by 1 base, with 22 bases between the two germline ends. CDR3 in DNA: TGTGCCAGCACTTTACCCTTATACCGCGCCACGAACACTGAAGCTTTCTTT. It codes for CASTLPLYRATNTEAFF.

The V call is TRBV25-1, the J call TRBJ2-2; possibly TRBD1 for D (6 bases). The CDR3 spans 16 residues. Germline CDR1 is MGHDK and CDR2 is SYGVNS. V was pared by 4 bases and J by 3 bases, with 15 bases between. The CDR3: CASSGLGRGDTGELFF. DNA for the CDR3: TGTGCCAGCAGTGGGCTGGGCAGGGGCGACACCGGGGAGCTGTTTTTT.

The chain links TRBV10-3 to TRBJ2-7; no clear D. This CDR3 has 12 residues. V shed 4 bases and J shed 3 bases, with 7 bases lying between them. Germline CDR1 is ENHRY and CDR2 is SYGVKD. The CDR3 here is CAISGGFYEQYF. The CDR3 nucleotides are TGTGCCATCAGTGGGGGTTTCTACGAGCAGTACTTC.

The rearrangement joins TRBV10-3 to TRBJ1-2, with D hard to call. The CDR3 has 13 amino acids. CDR1 and CDR2 from the germline V gene are ENHRY and SYGVKD. The V gene lost 3 bases and the J gene lost 2 bases, with 7 bases spanning the gap. The CDR3 DNA follows: TGTGCCATCAGTGAAGGAGAGAACTATGGCTACACCTTC. Its translation is CAISEGENYGYTF.